This T cell receptor (beta chain) is drawn from a study of T cell responses to AZD1222 COVID-19 vaccine. General study findings and limits: Among the donors, most were white British and more were female, and clonal diversity was possibly underestimated. Reports indicate that nearly half of spike-specific TCRs are directed at unmutated variant regions.

Concerning this clone: Its specificity is unknown.

Germline CDR1 reads SQVTM; CDR2 reads ANQGSEA. The germline V and J ends were trimmed by 0 bases and 4 bases, with 21 bases remaining between them. The CDR3 loop spans 17 amino acids. Libraries were prepared by immunoSEQ multiplex PCR; TCRdb keeps only in-frame clonotypes and omits some of them. This table has some 170,000 clones, 80% to 95% appearing once. The input for sequencing was peripheral blood, taken 28 days after the second AZD1222 dose. The V gene is TRBV29-1, the J gene TRBJ1-2, with a weak D call TRBD1 (6 bases). This receptor was identified in an adult who received the AZD1222 COVID-19 vaccine. Written as DNA, the CDR3 is TGCAGCGTTGAAGATGGGGCGTGGGGGCGAGGGAGCTATGGCTACACCTTC. Amino acid sequence: CSVEDGAWGRGSYGYTF.